One sample yielded the 9 T cell receptor beta chains listed below, sequenced in a study of T cell responses to AZD1222 COVID-19 vaccine. Data came from immunoSEQ multiplex PCR; TCRdb stores just in-frame clones and leaves some out. Found here are about 150,000 clones, 88% of them singletons; the top ten hold about 3.7%. This specimen was peripheral blood, taken on day 0 of MenACWY control vaccination. Receptors originate from an adult in good health.

Worth noting for this clone: The germline gene is not matched at one end of the junction; a read error may be the cause. J is TRBJ1-4 and V is TRBV6-4, with TRBD1 matching 8 bases. The CDR3 length is 11 residues. The V gene's germline CDR1 is MRHNA and CDR2 SNTAGT. The CDR3 loop is CASRRDRDRLF. CDR3 nucleotide sequence: TGTGCCAGCAGAAGGGACCGGGACAGGCTTTTT.

This sequence joins TRBV11-3 and TRBJ2-7, with D unresolved. V was trimmed by 1 base and J by 0 bases, leaving 19 bases between them. Germline V CDR1 and CDR2: SGHNT, YENEEA. The CDR3 totals 18 residues. CDR3 protein: CASSLGRSAGYLSYEQYF. The CDR3 coding sequence is TGTGCCAGCAGCTTAGGCCGAAGTGCAGGCTACCTCTCCTACGAGCAGTACTTC.

The chain couples TRBV4-3 to TRBJ1-1, with D uncertain. The germline V and J ends were trimmed by 0 bases and 3 bases, with 14 bases remaining between them. Germline V gene data show CDR1 as LGHNA and CDR2 as YSLEER. The CDR3 spans 16 residues. The CDR3 here is CASSQDRGVQYTEAFF. The DNA of the CDR3 is TGCGCCAGCAGCCAAGATCGGGGAGTTCAATACACTGAAGCTTTCTTT.

The DNA of the CDR3 is TGTGCCAGCAGCTTGGGACTAGCGGGAGGCGTGGCGGAGACCCAGTACTTC. This translates into CASSLGLAGGVAETQYF. This sequence joins TRBV11-3 and TRBJ2-5, with TRBD2 identical over 15 bases. Losses at the gene ends were 3 bases for V and 5 bases for J; bases not matched to a gene: 7. CDR3 size: 17 residues. Per germline, CDR1 SGHNT and CDR2 YENEEA.

The gene calls are TRBV28 and TRBJ1-5; D may be TRBD1 (5 bases). This CDR3 comprises 15 residues. The V and J ends lost 2 bases and 0 bases respectively, with 8 bases between them. CDR1 is MDHEN, CDR2 SYDVKM, per germline. CDR3 in amino acids: CASSLGGVSNQPQHF. In nucleotides, the CDR3 is TGTGCCAGCAGTTTAGGAGGGGTTAGCAATCAGCCCCAGCATTTT.

V usage is TRBV4-3 and J usage is TRBJ2-7; D is unclear. Trimming took off 0 bases at V and 6 bases at J, with 15 bases between the two ends. The CDR3 has 15 residues. Germline CDR1 and CDR2: LGHNA and YSLEER. CDR3 sequence (DNA): TGCGCCAGCAGCCAAGATCCTGCGGCAACGGGCGAGCAGTACTTC. It codes for CASSQDPAATGEQYF.

V usage is TRBV30 and J usage is TRBJ2-5, with D unclear. In germline, CDR1 is GTSNPN, CDR2 SVGIG (reference sequence). The CDR3 is made up of 11 amino acids. V was trimmed by 4 bases and J by 0 bases, leaving 3 bases between them. The CDR3 bases are TGTGCCTGGACAGACCAAGAGACCCAGTACTTC. Its translation: CAWTDQETQYF.

This clone has only one observation. The V call is TRBV7-4, the J call TRBJ1-1, with 7 bases that match TRBD1. V was clipped by 7 bases and J by 3 bases; unmatched bases: 8. The CDR3 runs 14 residues. Germline CDR1 and CDR2: SGHVT and SQSDAQ. The CDR3 here is CASTLNTGDTEAFF. CDR3 coding DNA: TGTGCCAGCACCTTGAACACAGGGGACACTGAAGCTTTCTTT.

This sequence joins TRBV7-2 and TRBJ2-7; 7 bases map to TRBD1. The CDR3 runs to 15 residues. Germline CDR1 is SGHTA and CDR2 is FQGNSA. J gave up 6 bases and V 3 bases, and 11 bases lay outside the gene matches. The CDR3 sequence: CASSFTTGIGSEQYF. DNA for the CDR3: TGTGCCAGCAGCTTCACGACAGGGATCGGCTCCGAGCAGTACTTC.